The 32 T cell receptor beta chains below were found in one sample sequenced in a study of OX40 agonist ivuxolimab in advanced cancers. Clones were sequenced by immunoSEQ multiplex PCR, and TCRdb holds only the in-frame ones, with some missing. The sample records about 49,000 clones, roughly 80% being singletons. Sequences were derived from CD4+ or CD8+ T cells sorted from blood, sampled in a trial of the OX40 agonist ivuxolimab. The receptors stem from an adult with an advanced solid tumor such as melanoma, head and neck, liver or kidney cancer.

The V call is TRBV2, the J call TRBJ2-5, with D uncertain. Per germline, CDR1 SNHLY and CDR2 FYNNEI. The CDR3 sequence is 11 residues long. V lost 6 bases to trimming and J lost 5 bases, with 7 bases between them. Here the CDR3 reads CASRDFETQYF. The CDR3 DNA reads as TGTGCCAGCAGGGATTTTGAGACCCAGTACTTC.

CDR3 sequence: CASSLALAGYNEQFF. The CDR3 DNA reads as TGTGCCAGCAGCTTGGCACTAGCGGGATACAATGAGCAGTTCTTC. The chain has TRBV5-5 and TRBJ2-1; 10 bases fit TRBD2. The CDR3 has 15 amino acids. CDR1 and CDR2 (germline): SGHKS, YYEKEE (reference sequence). V gave up 0 bases and J gave up 4 bases; unmatched junction bases: 1.

V is TRBV7-2 and J is TRBJ2-7; D perhaps matches TRBD1 (8 bases). CDR3 length: 14 residues. CDR1 is SGHTA and CDR2 is FQGNSA in the germline V gene. Trimming took off 5 bases at V and 6 bases at J, with 17 bases between the two ends. CDR3 DNA sequence: TGTGCCAGCAGCCCCCAGACAGGGGAGGGCGAGCAGTACTTC. Its translation: CASSPQTGEGEQYF. The full variable domain, completed using reference TRBV7-2 and TRBJ2-7, is GAGVSQSPSNKVTEKGKDVELRCDPISGHTALYWYRQSLGQGLEFLIYFQGNSAPDKSGLPSDRFSAERTGGSVSTLTIQRTQQEDSAVYLCASSPQTGEGEQYFGPGTRLTVT.

The chain has TRBV6-5 and TRBJ2-6; no reliable D call. This CDR3 region has 13 residues. V was shortened by 8 bases and J by 4 bases, with 9 bases between the two germline ends. Germline V gene sequence: CDR1 MNHEY, CDR2 SVGAGI. This CDR3 is CASLSPGANVLTF. In DNA, the CDR3 is TGTGCCAGCCTATCCCCCGGGGCCAACGTCCTGACTTTC.

This clone occurred a few times. V usage is TRBV7-2 and J usage is TRBJ2-7; perhaps TRBD2 as D (5 bases). CDR1 is SGHTA and CDR2 is FQGNSA in the germline V gene. Trimming cost V 5 bases and J 7 bases, with 18 bases left between them. CDR3 length equals 14 residues. CDR3 sequence (DNA): TGTGCCAGCAGCGGCAGAACCGGGGTTCCAGAGCAGTACTTC. This encodes CASSGRTGVPEQYF.

This chain connects TRBV6-5 to TRBJ1-2, with 7 bases lining up with TRBD1. The J segment lost 4 bases and the V segment lost 4 bases, leaving 9 bases of the junction unmatched. Germline assignment: CDR1 MNHEY and CDR2 SVGAGI. The CDR3 sequence is 15 residues long. The CDR3 protein is CASSLITGESYGYTF. The CDR3, as DNA: TGTGCCAGCAGTTTAATTACAGGGGAGTCCTATGGCTACACCTTC.

Note on this clone: Germline and junction disagree at one end, which may indicate a read error. The chain carries TRBV13 and TRBJ1-1, with 8 bases matching TRBD1. The germline V gene has CDR1 PRHDT and CDR2 FYEKMQ (reference sequence). The length of the CDR3 is 13 residues. The CDR3 sequence: CASSLRIEQGGIF. The CDR3 nucleotides read TGTGCCAGCAGCTTACGCATTGAACAGGGGGGTATCTTT.

The count of this clone is one. J is TRBJ2-1 and V is TRBV4-1; a weak D match, TRBD2 (5 bases). The germline V gene encodes CDR1 MGHRA and CDR2 YSYEKL. The CDR3 sequence is 14 residues long. The V and J ends lost 2 bases and 7 bases respectively, with 12 bases between them. CDR3 sequence: CASSQQARENEQFF. The CDR3 nucleotides are TGCGCCAGCAGCCAACAAGCCCGGGAAAATGAGCAGTTCTTC.

This chain uses TRBV5-1 with TRBJ2-7, with 7 bases identical to TRBD1. The J segment lost 5 bases and the V segment lost 0 bases, leaving 8 bases of the junction unmatched. The germline gives CDR1 SGHRS, CDR2 YFSETQ. CDR3 size: 15 residues. This CDR3 is CASSLAVTGNDEQYF. The CDR3, as DNA: TGCGCCAGCAGCTTGGCCGTGACAGGGAACGACGAGCAGTACTTC. Together with reference TRBV5-1 and TRBJ2-7, the CDR3 gives the full variable domain: KAGVTQTPRYLIKTRGQQVTLSCSPISGHRSVSWYQQTPGQGLQFLFEYFSETQRNKGNFPGRFSGRQFSNSRSEMNVSTLELGDSALYLCASSLAVTGNDEQYFGPGTRLTVT.

The chain employs TRBV2 and TRBJ2-7; a weak D match, TRBD2 (6 bases). CDR1 SNHLY and CDR2 FYNNEI come from the germline V gene. This CDR3 comprises 14 residues. V dropped 1 base and J dropped 3 bases, with 10 bases sitting between them. The CDR3 DNA follows: TGTGCCAGCAGTGAAGGACTAGTCGGCTACGAGCAGTACTTC. Its translation: CASSEGLVGYEQYF.

The rearrangement links TRBV9 to TRBJ2-3; either TRBD1 or TRBD2 may supply D (5 bases each). This CDR3 is built from 16 residues. The germline gives CDR1 SGDLS, CDR2 YYNGEE. V was cut by 1 base and J by 2 bases, with 14 bases left in between. CDR3 bases: TGTGCCAGCAGCGTAAAAGTCGGGGCAACCACAGATACGCAGTATTTT. Its protein is CASSVKVGATTDTQYF.

The chain carries TRBV5-1 and TRBJ1-5; D might be TRBD1 (5 bases). Germline CDR1 reads SGHRS; CDR2 reads YFSETQ. V was clipped by 4 bases and J by 0 bases, with 8 bases between them. The CDR3 consists of 14 residues. DNA of the CDR3: TGCGCCAGCAGCCGGGACGGTAGCAATCAGCCCCAGCATTTT. This codes for CASSRDGSNQPQHF.

This chain joins TRBV4-1 and TRBJ2-3; D possibly corresponds to TRBD1 (5 bases). The V end lost 1 base, the J end lost 0 bases, and 11 bases lay between the germline ends. There are 16 residues in the CDR3. The germline CDR1 and CDR2 sequences are MGHRA and YSYEKL. CDR3 DNA: TGCGCCAGCAGCCAAGGGGGCATTTCTAGCACAGATACGCAGTATTTT. The encoded protein is CASSQGGISSTDTQYF.

The chain couples TRBV7-3 to TRBJ2-1, with 10 bases aligning to TRBD2. CDR3 length: 17 amino acids. Germline V CDR1 and CDR2: SGHTA, FQGTGA. The J segment lost 9 bases and the V segment lost 4 bases, leaving 15 bases of the junction unmatched. CDR3 DNA: TGTGCCAGCAGCTCTTCGTCTAGCGGGAGTTCCTTAGGTGAGCAGTTCTTC. Its protein is CASSSSSSGSSLGEQFF.

The chain joins TRBV18 to TRBJ2-7, with D tentatively TRBD1 (6 bases). The CDR3 has 14 amino acids. The V gene lost 3 bases and the J gene lost 2 bases, with 11 bases spanning the gap. Germline CDR1 KGHSH, CDR2 LQKENI. CDR3 region: CASSPRQVPYEQYF. The CDR3 nucleotides read TGTGCCAGCTCACCCCGACAGGTCCCCTACGAGCAGTACTTC.

The rearrangement links TRBV4-1 to TRBJ2-2; TRBD2 agrees at 7 bases. This CDR3 has 16 amino acids. Germline CDR1 reads MGHRA; CDR2 reads YSYEKL. V dropped 0 bases and J dropped 6; count of bases not matched to a gene: 7. The CDR3 sequence: CASSQESGIVSGELFF. The DNA for the CDR3 is TGCGCCAGCAGCCAAGAGAGCGGGATTGTGTCCGGGGAGCTGTTTTTT.

The V call is TRBV28, the J call TRBJ1-2, with D perhaps TRBD1 (6 bases). The germline V and J ends were trimmed by 2 bases and 8 bases, with 21 bases remaining between them. The CDR3 loop spans 16 amino acids. The V gene's germline CDR1 is MDHEN and CDR2 SYDVKM. This CDR3 reads CASSLGGEAGGEGYTF. For the CDR3, the DNA is TGTGCCAGCAGTTTAGGGGGCGAGGCAGGTGGGGAAGGCTACACCTTC.

This chain connects TRBV28 to TRBJ2-3; TRBD2 agrees at 7 bases. Germline values: CDR1 MDHEN, CDR2 SYDVKM. This CDR3 region has 17 residues. V shed 1 base and J 3 bases; nucleotides not matched to a gene: 10. CDR3 loop: CASSLLGGSRETDTQYF. The CDR3 DNA follows: TGTGCCAGCAGTTTATTGGGCGGGAGTCGGGAGACAGATACGCAGTATTTT.

The chain couples TRBV6-4 to TRBJ1-1; D is unclear. The CDR3 is 13 residues long. V shed 5 bases and J shed 4 bases, with 11 bases lying between them. CDR1 is MRHNA and CDR2 is SNTAGT in the germline V gene. The DNA of the CDR3 is TGTGCCAGCAGTTCCTCGAGAAGCACTGAAGCTTTCTTT. This sequence encodes CASSSSRSTEAFF.

This chain links TRBV5-1 with TRBJ1-4; D unresolved. Looked up from germline, CDR1 is SGHRS and CDR2 is YFSETQ. The CDR3 spans 14 residues. V was cut by 2 bases and J by 5 bases, with 10 bases left in between. DNA of the CDR3: TGCGCCAGCAGCTTTAAAGGAGAAAATGAAAAACTGTTTTTT. Protein sequence: CASSFKGENEKLFF.

There are a few counts of this clone. The chain is built from TRBV6-5 and TRBJ2-7, with D possibly being TRBD1 or TRBD2 (5 bases each). V dropped 5 bases and J dropped 1 base, with 15 bases sitting between them. Germline assignment: CDR1 MNHEY and CDR2 SVGAGI. The CDR3 has 15 amino acids. CDR3: CASSPKRDPSYEQYF. The DNA for the CDR3 is TGTGCCAGCAGTCCGAAGAGGGACCCATCCTACGAGCAGTACTTC.

The V call is TRBV10-3, the J call TRBJ2-5, with D uncertain. Trimming left V 4 bases short and J 5 bases short, with 11 bases between. Germline V lookup: CDR1 ENHRY, CDR2 SYGVKD. The CDR3 totals 13 residues. This CDR3 reads CAISGFLGETQYF. CDR3 nucleotides: TGTGCCATCAGTGGATTCCTCGGGGAGACCCAGTACTTC.

The chain links TRBV6-5 to TRBJ2-7; D gene uncertain. Germline values: CDR1 MNHEY, CDR2 SVGAGI. The CDR3 is 11 amino acids. The V and J ends lost 6 bases and 4 bases respectively, with 7 bases between them. The DNA of the CDR3 is TGTGCCAGCAGGATAAATTACGAGCAGTACTTC. Encoded protein: CASRINYEQYF.

The chain employs TRBV27 and TRBJ2-3; 8 bases fit TRBD2. Germline loops: CDR1 MNHEY, CDR2 SMNVEV (reference sequence). With 5 bases clipped from V and 4 bases from J, the junction kept 8 bases outside the gene matches. CDR3 length: 15 residues. The CDR3 sequence is CASSILSGGPDTQYF. CDR3 bases: TGTGCCAGCAGTATTTTATCGGGAGGGCCAGATACGCAGTATTTT.

V is TRBV18 and J is TRBJ2-5; D remains unclear. Germline CDR1 reads KGHSH; CDR2 reads LQKENI. The CDR3 totals 11 residues. V lost 2 bases and J 4 bases, leaving 2 bases between the germline ends. The CDR3 DNA is TGTGCCAGCTCACCAGCAGAGACCCAGTACTTC. This sequence encodes CASSPAETQYF. Based on the CDR3 plus reference TRBV18 and TRBJ2-5, the full variable domain is NAGVMQNPRHLVRRRGQEARLRCSPMKGHSHVYWYRQLPEEGLKFMVYLQKENIIDESGMPKERFSAEFPKEGPSILRIQQVVRGDSAAYFCASSPAETQYFGPGTRLLVL.

This clone was recorded a few times. The chain combines TRBV27 with TRBJ1-1; 8 positions agree with TRBD1. CDR3 length: 14 residues. Losses at the gene ends were 3 bases for V and 5 bases for J; bases not matched to a gene: 5. CDR1 and CDR2 from the germline V gene are MNHEY and SMNVEV (reference sequence). In DNA, the CDR3 is TGTGCCAGCAGTTTCCGGACAGGGAGGACTGAAGCTTTCTTT. It specifies CASSFRTGRTEAFF.

This clone has more than one count but fewer than ten. The CDR3 nucleotides are TGTGCTAGAAAGTCTCGTAGCAATCAGCCCCAGCATTTT. It is translated as CARKSRSNQPQHF. V usage is TRBV2 and J usage is TRBJ1-5; D is unclear. CDR1 and CDR2 from the germline V gene are SNHLY and FYNNEI. The CDR3 runs to 13 residues.

This rearrangement joins TRBV18 to TRBJ1-6; maybe TRBD1 (6 bases). Germline V lookup: CDR1 KGHSH, CDR2 LQKENI. V was shortened by 3 bases and J by 9 bases, with 15 bases between the two germline ends. The CDR3 is made up of 15 amino acids. The DNA for the CDR3 is TGTGCCAGCTCACCTGCGGCAGGGGAAGGTTCACCCCTCCACTTT. Translation gives CASSPAAGEGSPLHF.

The chain carries TRBV5-1 and TRBJ2-2; possible D gene TRBD2, 7 bases. This CDR3 is built from 16 residues. The V end lost 2 bases, the J end lost 3 bases, and 14 bases lay between the germline ends. Per the germline V gene, CDR1 is SGHRS and CDR2 is YFSETQ. The CDR3 loop reads CASSFSSGGHTGELFF. CDR3 coding DNA: TGCGCCAGCAGCTTCTCTTCCGGGGGGCACACCGGGGAGCTGTTTTTT.

The chain employs TRBV19 and TRBJ2-7; TRBD1 is a possible D gene (6 bases). This CDR3 has 16 residues. Germline CDR1 LNHDA, CDR2 SQIVND (reference sequence). The V and J ends lost 4 bases and 0 bases respectively, with 16 bases between them. Here the CDR3 reads CASSTRSGQSSYEQYF. The DNA of the CDR3 is TGTGCCAGTAGTACCCGAAGCGGACAGAGCTCCTACGAGCAGTACTTC.

V is TRBV4-2 and J is TRBJ2-2, with 9 bases aligning to TRBD2. J lost 7 bases, V lost 8 bases, and 8 bases had no gene match. In germline, CDR1 is LGHNA, CDR2 YNFKEQ. The CDR3 is 14 amino acids. Here the CDR3 reads CASFSGRTIGELFF. The CDR3 DNA reads as TGTGCCAGCTTTAGCGGGAGAACGATCGGGGAGCTGTTTTTT.

This chain links TRBV5-4 with TRBJ1-2; 8 nucleotides align to TRBD1. The junction had 13 bases not matched to a gene; V was cut back by 4 bases and J by 8 bases. This CDR3 region has 15 residues. The germline V gene has CDR1 SGHNT and CDR2 YYREEE (reference sequence). The CDR3 nucleotides are TGTGCCAGCAGCATTACCCTCCAGGGGGCTAAAGGCTACACCTTC. Its protein product is CASSITLQGAKGYTF. Supplemented by reference TRBV5-4 and TRBJ1-2, the full variable domain reads ETGVTQSPTHLIKTRGQQVTLRCSSQSGHNTVSWYQQALGQGPQFIFQYYREEENGRGNFPPRFSGLQFPNYSSELNVNALELDDSALYLCASSITLQGAKGYTFGSGTRLTVV.